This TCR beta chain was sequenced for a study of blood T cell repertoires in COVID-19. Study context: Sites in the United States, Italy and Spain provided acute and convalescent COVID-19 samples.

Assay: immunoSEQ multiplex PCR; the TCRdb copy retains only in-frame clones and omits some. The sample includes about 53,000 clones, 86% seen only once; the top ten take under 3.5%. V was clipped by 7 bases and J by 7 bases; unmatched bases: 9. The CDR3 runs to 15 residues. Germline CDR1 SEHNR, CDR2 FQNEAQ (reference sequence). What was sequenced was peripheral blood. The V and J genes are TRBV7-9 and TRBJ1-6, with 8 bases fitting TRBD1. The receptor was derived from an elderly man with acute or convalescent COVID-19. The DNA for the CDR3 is TGTGCCAGCACCTTGGTAGGGACAGGCAATTCACCCCTCCACTTT. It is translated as CASTLVGTGNSPLHF.